The 2 T cell receptor beta chains listed next were all sequenced from one sample in a study of T cell responses to AZD1222 COVID-19 vaccine. Profiling relied on immunoSEQ multiplex PCR, and the TCRdb table lists in-frame clones only, not all of them. Here the sample spans approximately 150,000 clones, about 91% being singletons. The material was peripheral blood, obtained on day 0 of AZD1222 vaccination. The source of these receptors is an adult in good health.

The chain uses TRBV5-1 and TRBJ2-3; D possibly corresponds to TRBD1 (5 bases). The ends were cut back, 0 bases at V and 5 bases at J, with 13 bases in the middle. CDR1 and CDR2 from the germline V gene are SGHRS and YFSETQ. The CDR3 is 15 amino acids. CDR3 sequence reads: CASSLEGQFLDTQYF. The CDR3 DNA is TGCGCCAGCAGCTTGGAGGGGCAGTTTCTAGATACGCAGTATTTT.

The chain recombines TRBV2 with TRBJ1-5; D is possibly TRBD1 (6 bases). Trimming shortened V by 4 bases and J by 2 bases, and 15 bases separated the two germline ends. The germline V gene has CDR1 SNHLY and CDR2 FYNNEI. The CDR3 covers 16 residues. The CDR3 sequence: CASSGGTLYGNQPQHF. The CDR3 DNA reads TGTGCCAGCAGTGGTGGGACACTCTATGGCAATCAGCCCCAGCATTTT.